A single sample gave rise to the 23 T cell receptor beta chains below, sequenced in a study of early T cells in non-severe SARS-CoV-2 infection. One entry per CDR3 protein, called by TCRdb with MiXCR from the 5' RACE reads. The sample contains about 100,000 distinct CDR3 sequences, over 10% of which appear only once. Sequences were obtained from whole blood. Receptors originate from an adult who was a healthcare worker with PCR-confirmed SARS-CoV-2 infection or an uninfected control (not recorded which).

The chain employs TRBV29-1 and TRBJ1-1; D remains ambiguous. Germline V gene data show CDR1 as SQVTM and CDR2 as ANQGSEA. The CDR3 runs to 9 residues. The germline V and J ends were trimmed by 7 bases and 6 bases, with 6 bases remaining between them. The CDR3 nucleotides are TGCAGCGCGGGTTCTGAAGCTTTCTTT. This codes for CSAGSEAFF.

The CDR3 sequence: CASSEEGLGSPLHF. For the CDR3, the DNA is TGTGCCAGCAGTGAGGAGGGTCTAGGGTCACCCCTCCACTTT. The rearrangement joins TRBV2 to TRBJ1-6; D is undetermined. The CDR3 covers 14 residues. Deletions cut 3 bases from V and 10 bases from J, with 13 bases between. CDR1 is SNHLY, CDR2 FYNNEI, per germline.

The sample holds many counts of this clonotype. The J gene is TRBJ1-2, the V gene TRBV6-2 or TRBV6-3; no reliable D call. V was pared by 7 bases and J by 4 bases, with 13 bases between. Per germline, CDR1 MNHEY and CDR2 SVGEGT. The CDR3 is 13 amino acids. The DNA for the CDR3 is TGTGCCAGCAAGGTTGGCAGTGTCTATGGCTACACCTTC. Encoded protein: CASKVGSVYGYTF.

This clonotype was seen repeatedly, ten times or more. An end of the junction does not agree with germline; a read error may underlie this. The chain recombines TRBV7-2 with TRBJ1-1, with 9 bases that match TRBD1. CDR3 length: 17 amino acids. Germline loops: CDR1 SGHTA, CDR2 FQGNSA. CDR3: CASSLGGTGLRGTEVFF. In DNA form, the CDR3 reads TGTGCCAGCAGCTTAGGAGGGACAGGGTTGAGGGGGACTGAAGTTTTCTTT.

The V call is TRBV6-2 or TRBV6-3, the J call TRBJ2-1; unclear D gene. From germline, CDR1 is MNHEY and CDR2 SVGEGT. This CDR3 region has 14 residues. The V and J ends lost 4 bases and 0 bases respectively, with 7 bases between them. The CDR3 is CASSSRVSYNEQFF. The CDR3 DNA follows: TGTGCCAGCAGTTCTCGCGTCTCCTACAATGAGCAGTTCTTC.

The J gene is TRBJ1-1, the V gene TRBV12-3 or TRBV12-4; a weak D match, TRBD1 (5 bases). This CDR3 comprises 13 residues. Trimming took 8 bases from V and 8 from J, leaving 18 bases between them. CDR3: CASLRDPNREAFF. DNA for the CDR3: TGTGCCAGCCTCCGGGACCCCAATCGCGAAGCTTTCTTT.

The genes are TRBV10-3 and TRBJ2-3; D perhaps matches TRBD2 (5 bases). The germline gives CDR1 ENHRY, CDR2 SYGVKD. The CDR3 consists of 16 residues. Trimming shortened V by 6 bases and J by 4 bases, and 20 bases separated the two germline ends. CDR3 in DNA: TGTGCCATCAGCGACGACCTAAAGCGGCGCGCAGATACGCAGTATTTT. It codes for CAISDDLKRRADTQYF.

This clonotype was found many times. The chain joins TRBV12-3 or TRBV12-4 to TRBJ1-5; TRBD1 aligns across 8 bases. Trimming took 5 bases from V and 6 from J; bases not matched to a gene: 3. This CDR3 has 13 amino acids. The DNA for the CDR3 is TGTGCCAGCAGTACAGGGGGAGGTCAGCCCCAGCATTTT. Protein product: CASSTGGGQPQHF.

The chain carries TRBV5-1 and TRBJ1-5; D ambiguous. The germline V gene has CDR1 SGHRS and CDR2 YFSETQ. The CDR3 totals 14 residues. V shed 0 bases and J shed 3 bases, with 7 bases lying between them. CDR3 in DNA: TGCGCCAGCAGCTTGGGAGGGTTCAATCAGCCCCAGCATTTT. Protein: CASSLGGFNQPQHF.

The rearrangement joins TRBV7-9 to TRBJ2-3; TRBD2 matches 9 bases. From germline, CDR1 is SEHNR and CDR2 FQNEAQ (reference sequence). There are 14 residues in the CDR3. With 5 bases clipped from V and 6 bases from J, the junction kept 6 bases outside the gene matches. The CDR3 nucleotides are TGTGCCAGCAGCCCGGTAGCGGGAGTGGATACGCAGTATTTT. It encodes CASSPVAGVDTQYF.

This clonotype was detected many times. The chain has TRBV5-1 and TRBJ2-5, with TRBD2 matching over 9 bases. Germline V gene data show CDR1 as SGHRS and CDR2 as YFSETQ. This CDR3 has 16 amino acids. V trimming: 0 bases; J trimming: 2 bases; junction bases outside the gene matches: 5. The CDR3: CASSLAASGVQETQYF. CDR3 sequence (DNA): TGCGCCAGCAGCTTGGCAGCTAGCGGGGTTCAAGAGACCCAGTACTTC.

This clonotype was recorded a few times. The gene calls are TRBV12-3 or TRBV12-4 and TRBJ2-5; TRBD1 is a possible D gene (6 bases). V gave up 6 bases and J gave up 5 bases, with 13 bases separating them. The CDR3 runs to 13 residues. CDR3 DNA: TGTGCCAGCAGATTACAGGGTCGGGAGACCCAGTACTTC. The encoded protein is CASRLQGRETQYF.

In its sample, this clonotype was seen a few times. This chain uses TRBV12-3 or TRBV12-4 with TRBJ1-1; 9 nucleotides align to TRBD1. V dropped 2 bases and J dropped 10; count of bases not matched to a gene: 5. The CDR3 sequence is 13 residues long. The CDR3 here is CASSLRDRAAAFF. The CDR3 nucleotides are TGTGCCAGCAGTTTAAGGGACAGGGCTGCAGCTTTCTTT.

This chain links TRBV9 with TRBJ2-1; the match to TRBD2 covers 11 bases. V shed 0 bases, J shed 5 bases, and the junction held 10 bases outside the gene matches. The CDR3 length is 18 residues. From germline, CDR1 is SGDLS and CDR2 YYNGEE. The CDR3 loop is CASSVVGSGRAGDNEQFF. Here the CDR3 DNA reads TGTGCCAGCAGCGTAGTAGGTAGCGGGAGGGCCGGGGACAATGAGCAGTTCTTC.

V gene TRBV20-1 combines with J gene TRBJ2-1; either TRBD1 or TRBD2 may supply D (5 bases each). CDR1 DFQATT and CDR2 SNEGSKA come from the germline V gene (reference sequence). V lost 1 base and J lost 0, with 10 bases in between. The CDR3 length is 15 residues. The CDR3, as DNA: TGCAGTGCTAGAGGCCTGGGGGTCTCCTACAATGAGCAGTTCTTC. Encoded protein: CSARGLGVSYNEQFF.

This clonotype appeared many times. The chain is built from TRBV28 and TRBJ2-5, with no clear D. This CDR3 spans 13 amino acids. Germline CDR1 and CDR2: MDHEN and SYDVKM. Trimming cost V 0 bases and J 9 bases, with 11 bases left between them. The CDR3 DNA is TGTGCCAGCAGTTTATGGGCAGTTAAGGCCCAGTACTTC. It translates to CASSLWAVKAQYF.

Comment on this clonotype: An end of the junction differs from the germline gene, which may be a read error. The chain joins TRBV20-1 to TRBJ1-6; 7 bases align to TRBD1. Germline CDR1 reads DFQATT; CDR2 reads SNEGSKA (reference sequence). CDR3 length: 13 residues. Here the CDR3 DNA reads TGCAGTGCTAGACGGGACAGTAATACACCCCTCCACTTT. Encoded protein: CSARRDSNTPLHF.

This clonotype was counted at least ten times. The chain recombines TRBV28 with TRBJ1-6; D is uncertain. Per germline, CDR1 MDHEN and CDR2 SYDVKM. The V gene lost 2 bases and the J gene lost 7 bases, with 9 bases spanning the gap. This CDR3 is built from 14 residues. The chain's CDR3 is CASSLPTLNSPLHF. Here the CDR3 DNA reads TGTGCCAGCAGTTTACCCACACTCAATTCACCCCTCCACTTT.

This clonotype has a count of ten or more. The chain couples TRBV28 to TRBJ2-5, with D possibly matching TRBD1 (6 bases). Between the trimmed V and J ends, which lost 4 bases and 3 bases, there was a span of 21 bases. CDR3 length equals 17 residues. CDR1 is MDHEN, CDR2 SYDVKM, per germline. The CDR3 protein is CASSSDMATGRKETQYF. The CDR3 region has the DNA TGTGCCAGCAGTTCGGATATGGCGACAGGAAGGAAAGAGACCCAGTACTTC.

V and J are TRBV9 and TRBJ2-2; 7 bases match TRBD2. V lost 4 bases and J lost 6; bases outside the gene matches: 12. The germline V gene has CDR1 SGDLS and CDR2 YYNGEE. The CDR3 has 16 amino acids. CDR3 sequence reads: CASSPQPLRGAGELFF. CDR3 sequence (DNA): TGTGCCAGCAGCCCTCAACCCCTCCGGGGGGCCGGGGAGCTGTTTTTT.

This clonotype was found a few times. The chain combines TRBV12-3 or TRBV12-4 with TRBJ2-1, with a tentative D call TRBD2 (7 bases). The ends were cut back, 5 bases at V and 8 bases at J, with 19 bases in the middle. CDR3 length equals 15 residues. The CDR3 DNA sequence: TGTGCCAGCAGTCAAGCGGGGCCGGGGGCGGATGAGCAGTTCTTC. It is translated as CASSQAGPGADEQFF.

This clonotype was counted between two and nine times. The rearrangement uses TRBV7-8 and TRBJ1-1; no reliable D call. V dropped 0 bases and J dropped 1 base, with 9 bases sitting between them. The germline V gene has CDR1 SGHVS and CDR2 FQNEAQ. This CDR3 is built from 15 residues. In nucleotides, the CDR3 is TGTGCCAGCAGCTTAGCGGTCGTCACGAACACTGAAGCTTTCTTT. Amino acids: CASSLAVVTNTEAFF.

The V gene is TRBV10-3, the J gene TRBJ2-1; 12 nucleotides agree with TRBD2. Per the germline V gene, CDR1 is ENHRY and CDR2 is SYGVKD. V gave up 8 bases and J gave up 1 base; unmatched junction bases: 6. The CDR3 runs 16 residues. CDR3 nucleotide sequence: TGTGCCATCGGGATACTAGCGGGAGGTTCCTACAATGAGCAGTTCTTC. Protein: CAIGILAGGSYNEQFF.